The rows below give T cell receptor beta chains drawn from one sample of a study of cytomegalovirus exposure and HLA in healthy donors. Generated by immunoSEQ multiplex PCR, the TCRdb table keeps only in-frame clones and is missing some. The sample shows 110,000 to 150,000 clones, roughly 85% of them seen only once. The source material was PBMCs. All receptors come from a woman aged 30 to 39 in good health and CMV-seronegative. The conserved cysteine and the conserved F or W are not part of the CDR3 here. Only part of the rows carry a size: once, few, many, or a class if the clone is expanded.

TRBV30	once	AWSRQKHNEQF
TRBV5-1	-	ASSLNRGYNEQF
TRBV19	-	ASSSRGGTGELF
TRBV5-6	-	ASSLREVRFEQY
TRBV9	once	ASSTTGERSPLH
TRBV6-5	-	ASKQGPAVDEKLF
TRBV5-1	-	ASSAGSWQETQY
TRBV5-5	-	ASSFQRGADTQY
TRBV19	-	ASKRDWTFNEQF
TRBV7-6	-	ASSPSYKGDTEAF
TRBV19	once	ASSMGQGYGYT
TRBV11-2	-	ASSLAGGPGNEQF
TRBV4-2	-	ASSRSQGGSSPLH
TRBV4-1	-	ASSQGTQGWGDQPQH
TRBV2	few	ASTQTGTNTEAF
TRBV7-6	-	ASSLAKDRANTEAF
TRBV7-3	-	ASSTQAAVVVNSPLH
TRBV7-2	-	ASSLVVASKTEAF
TRBV6-5	once	ASSFGGGGYT
TRBV5-8	-	ASSLGGATNEKLF
TRBV21-1	-	ASSSPDQPQH
TRBV7-3	-	ASSTNRGLSYEQY
TRBV11-2	few	ASSLLGPNTEAF
TRBV28	-	ASSPSSYEQY
TRBV18	-	ASSVPGQGMNTEAF
TRBV7-3	few	ASSLPGSGAYNEQF
TRBV10-3	once	AIGSWETQY
TRBV9	-	ASSVGTGHSIYYGYT
TRBV19	-	ASSLMGTDREAF
TRBV19	-	ASRQPGQGADEQY
TRBV7-6	-	ASSLEGARSTNEKLF
TRBV9	-	ASSADRVTGELF
TRBV4-3	once	ASSQDRLLAEQF
TRBV6-1	-	ASSERTGSISGNTIY
TRBV19	once	ASSIGGPRGTDTQY
TRBV15	-	ATSIEGSNQPQH
TRBV30	-	AWSFPPGLAKIYNEQF
TRBV2	-	ASILARTDTQY
TRBV7-6	-	ASSSGEVRQF
TRBV5-1	-	ASRPRQGQDYGYT
TRBV2	once	ASQQGSYEQY
TRBV27	few	ASSSPAPKRTGYEQY
TRBV7-2	-	ASSTGVGGYT
TRBV7-2	-	ASSFSGSSTYNEQF
TRBV9	-	ASSPGGNTEAF
TRBV7-2	-	ASSLTRTGELF
TRBV6-5	-	ASSRGLSIGTEAF
TRBV2	-	ASGGQGDSGNTIY
TRBV2	-	ASRGQGTTEAF
TRBV2	-	ASGENNYGYT